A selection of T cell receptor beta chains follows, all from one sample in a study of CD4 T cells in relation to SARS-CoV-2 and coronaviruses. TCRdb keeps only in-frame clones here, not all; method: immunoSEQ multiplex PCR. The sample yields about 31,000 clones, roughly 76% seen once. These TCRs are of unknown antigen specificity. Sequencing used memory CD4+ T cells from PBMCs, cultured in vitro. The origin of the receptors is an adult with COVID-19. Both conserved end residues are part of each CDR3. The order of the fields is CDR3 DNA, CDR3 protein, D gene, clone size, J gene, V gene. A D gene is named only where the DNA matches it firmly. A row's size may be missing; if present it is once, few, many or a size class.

CDR3 DNA: TGTGCCAGCAGTTTATACGCAGGGCTGGCCAAAAACATTCAGTACTTC
CDR3 protein: CASSLYAGLAKNIQYF
D gene: -
clone size: once
J gene: TRBJ2-4
V gene: TRBV28

CDR3 DNA: TGTGCCAGCAGTTACGGAATAGGGTCCTCCCCAGATACGCAGTATTTT
CDR3 protein: CASSYGIGSSPDTQYF
D gene: -
clone size: -
J gene: TRBJ2-3
V gene: TRBV6-5

CDR3 DNA: TGCGCCAGCAGCCAGGGCAGGACAGGGACCTACGAGCAGTACTTC
CDR3 protein: CASSQGRTGTYEQYF
D gene: TRBD1
clone size: -
J gene: TRBJ2-7
V gene: TRBV10-2

CDR3 DNA: TGTGCCAGCAGTGCCGGGACAGGACTCTACGAGCAGTACTTC
CDR3 protein: CASSAGTGLYEQYF
D gene: TRBD1
clone size: -
J gene: TRBJ2-7
V gene: TRBV2

CDR3 DNA: TGTGCCAGCAGTGACGGACAGGGCTCCTACAATGAGCAGTTCTTC
CDR3 protein: CASSDGQGSYNEQFF
D gene: TRBD1
clone size: -
J gene: TRBJ2-1
V gene: TRBV6-4

CDR3 DNA: TGTGCCAGCAGTTACCAGGGACTAGCTTCTTACGAGCAGTACTTC
CDR3 protein: CASSYQGLASYEQYF
D gene: TRBD2
clone size: -
J gene: TRBJ2-7
V gene: TRBV6-6

CDR3 DNA: TGTGCCAGCTCAGCTATTCTGGGCAATCAGCCCCAGCATTTT
CDR3 protein: CASSAILGNQPQHF
D gene: -
clone size: -
J gene: TRBJ1-5
V gene: TRBV18

CDR3 DNA: TGTGCCAGCAGCGTCAACGCGAGGGCCTCCCGCTTCAATGCGAACACCGGGGAGCTGTTTTTT
CDR3 protein: CASSVNARASRFNANTGELFF
D gene: -
clone size: -
J gene: TRBJ2-2
V gene: TRBV9

CDR3 DNA: TGTGCCAGCAGTTCCCAGGGGAGGGCCGGGGAGCTGTTTTTT
CDR3 protein: CASSSQGRAGELFF
D gene: -
clone size: -
J gene: TRBJ2-2
V gene: TRBV28

CDR3 DNA: TGTGCCAGCAGTTTGACTAGTAGAGAGCAGTTCTTC
CDR3 protein: CASSLTSREQFF
D gene: -
clone size: -
J gene: TRBJ2-1
V gene: TRBV6-5

CDR3 DNA: TGCGCCAGCAGCTTGGCAATAGCGGGAGCCGTTCACTCTGATACGCAGTATTTT
CDR3 protein: CASSLAIAGAVHSDTQYF
D gene: TRBD2
clone size: -
J gene: TRBJ2-3
V gene: TRBV5-1

CDR3 DNA: TGTGCCAGCAGTAGGACCGCGCTGAGGGGGGCTGAAGCTTTCTTT
CDR3 protein: CASSRTALRGAEAFF
D gene: -
clone size: -
J gene: TRBJ1-1
V gene: TRBV27

CDR3 DNA: TGTGCCAGCAGCTACGGACGGTCCTCCTATGGCTACACCTTC
CDR3 protein: CASSYGRSSYGYTF
D gene: -
clone size: -
J gene: TRBJ1-2
V gene: TRBV5-4

CDR3 DNA: TGTGCCATCAGTGAGCTGGGAGTAGCGGGAGCGAGTGAGCAGTTCTTC
CDR3 protein: CAISELGVAGASEQFF
D gene: TRBD2
clone size: -
J gene: TRBJ2-1
V gene: TRBV10-3

CDR3 DNA: TGTGCCAGCAGCTTGGACAGGGGGTCCTACAATGAGCAGTTCTTC
CDR3 protein: CASSLDRGSYNEQFF
D gene: TRBD1
clone size: -
J gene: TRBJ2-1
V gene: TRBV7-3

CDR3 DNA: TGCGCCAGCAGCATTTCAGGGCAGAACACTGAAGCTTTCTTT
CDR3 protein: CASSISGQNTEAFF
D gene: -
clone size: -
J gene: TRBJ1-1
V gene: TRBV5-1